This entry describes one T cell receptor (beta chain). The table came from immunoSEQ multiplex PCR; TCRdb's copy has only in-frame clones and leaves some out. The table has 50,000 to 55,000 clones, around 74% seen once. This specimen comes from a study of PD-L1 blockade in urothelial cancer. Background on the study: In the patient group, most of the roughly 30 were males with bladder-origin urothelial cancer.

The V gene lost 0 bases and the J gene lost 5 bases, with 13 bases spanning the gap. Per germline, CDR1 LGHNA and CDR2 YNFKEQ. This CDR3 comprises 16 residues. The time point: pretreatment peripheral blood. The TCR originated in a man in his 70s with urothelial cancer. The chain links TRBV4-2 to TRBJ1-4; a weak D match, TRBD1 (5 bases). The source was PBMCs, collected around atezolizumab (anti-PD-L1) treatment. This CDR3 is CASSQEPQGGNEKLFF. CDR3 nucleotides: TGTGCCAGCAGCCAAGAACCCCAGGGAGGGAATGAAAAACTGTTTTTT.